These 14 T cell receptor beta chains originate from one sample sequenced in a study of blood T cell repertoires in COVID-19. Produced via immunoSEQ multiplex PCR; TCRdb's table is partial and in-frame only. The sample carries about 170,000 clones, less than 80% recorded once. Source material: PBMCs or T cells enriched from blood (not recorded which). The receptors come from a woman between 65 and 79 years old in a cohort exposed to, infected with or recovered from COVID-19 (not recorded which).

The gene calls are TRBV24-1 and TRBJ2-7; possible D gene TRBD2, 5 bases. Trimming removed 3 bases from V and 2 bases from J, with 10 bases in between. Germline lookup yields CDR1 KGHDR and CDR2 SFDVKD. CDR3 length equals 14 residues. This CDR3 is CATSDRRSPYEQYF. CDR3 coding DNA: TGTGCCACCAGTGATCGGAGGAGTCCCTACGAGCAGTACTTC.

This rearrangement joins TRBV28 to TRBJ2-1; the D is unclear. Germline V gene sequence: CDR1 MDHEN, CDR2 SYDVKM. The V end lost 4 bases, the J end lost 1 base, and 17 bases lay between the germline ends. The CDR3 loop spans 17 amino acids. In DNA, the CDR3 is TGTGCCAGCAGTTCTCCAGAATCTAGGTCGTCCTACAATGAGCAGTTCTTC. It specifies CASSSPESRSSYNEQFF.

The rearrangement joins TRBV28 to TRBJ1-5, with D maybe TRBD1 (6 bases). This CDR3 has 15 amino acids. Germline V lookup: CDR1 MDHEN, CDR2 SYDVKM. V lost 6 bases to trimming and J lost 3 bases, with 15 bases between them. The CDR3 reads CASRPWTATNQPQHF. CDR3 DNA: TGTGCCAGCAGGCCCTGGACAGCAACCAATCAGCCCCAGCATTTT.

The chain recombines TRBV11-2 with TRBJ2-1; TRBD2 matches at 7 bases. Trimming cost V 7 bases and J 7 bases; bases outside gene matches: 13. The V gene's germline CDR1 is SGHAT and CDR2 FQNNGV. This CDR3 is built from 15 residues. CDR3 sequence: CASTSGGGPYNEQFF. CDR3 sequence (DNA): TGTGCCAGCACCTCCGGGGGAGGGCCGTATAATGAGCAGTTCTTC.

The J gene is TRBJ2-1, the V gene TRBV19; 9 nucleotides match TRBD2. The CDR3 spans 17 residues. The germline V gene has CDR1 LNHDA and CDR2 SQIVND (reference sequence). V lost 3 bases, J lost 0 bases, and 6 bases stayed unmatched. CDR3 bases: TGTGCCAGTAGTATCTCACATAGCGGGGGCTCCTACAATGAGCAGTTCTTC. Translated: CASSISHSGGSYNEQFF.

The gene calls are TRBV3-1 (or the pseudogene TRBV3-2) and TRBJ1-5; 8 nucleotides line up with TRBD1. CDR3 length: 16 amino acids. Per germline, CDR1 LGHDT and CDR2 YNNKEL (reference sequence). With 1 base clipped from V and 4 bases from J, the junction kept 6 bases outside the gene matches. DNA for the CDR3: TGTGCCAGCAGCCAAGCCGGGACAGGCGATAATCAGCCCCAGCATTTT. As protein: CASSQAGTGDNQPQHF.

The chain couples TRBV5-1 to TRBJ2-3; D is ambiguous. V was cut by 4 bases and J by 0 bases, with 9 bases left in between. Germline assignment: CDR1 SGHRS and CDR2 YFSETQ. CDR3 length equals 14 residues. This chain's CDR3 is CASSVTASTDTQYF. The DNA for the CDR3 is TGCGCCAGCAGCGTCACAGCTAGCACAGATACGCAGTATTTT.

This chain links TRBV2 with TRBJ1-5, with D perhaps TRBD1 (5 bases). The CDR3 sequence is 15 residues long. CDR1 is SNHLY, CDR2 FYNNEI, per germline. V was trimmed by 1 base and J by 0 bases, leaving 7 bases between them. The CDR3 coding sequence is TGTGCCAGCAGTGAAGGACAGAGTAGCAATCAGCCCCAGCATTTT. Translating it yields CASSEGQSSNQPQHF.

The chain joins TRBV19 to TRBJ1-4; D might be TRBD1 (5 bases). The germline V gene has CDR1 LNHDA and CDR2 SQIVND (reference sequence). Trimming took 4 bases from V and 1 from J, leaving 10 bases between them. This CDR3 is 15 amino acids long. The CDR3 nucleotides are TGTGCCAGTAGTACTACCGACAGAACTAATGAAAAACTGTTTTTT. This gives the protein CASSTTDRTNEKLFF.

The V call is TRBV28, the J call TRBJ1-6; D is possibly TRBD1 (5 bases). The CDR3 is 13 residues long. The germline V gene encodes CDR1 MDHEN and CDR2 SYDVKM. Trimming stripped 5 bases from V and 7 bases from J, with 9 bases between. The CDR3 nucleotides read TGTGCCAGCAGTGAGACAGCCAATTCACCCCTCCACTTT. This translates into CASSETANSPLHF.

This rearrangement joins TRBV15 to TRBJ2-7; TRBD1 agrees at 7 bases. This CDR3 region has 15 residues. Germline trimming cut 5 bases from V and 5 bases from J; bases unmatched to any gene: 12. Germline CDR1 is LNHNV and CDR2 is YYDKDF (reference sequence). CDR3 coding DNA: TGTGCCACCAGCCTTCGCCCCTTTACAGGGGACGAGCAGTACTTC. This codes for CATSLRPFTGDEQYF.

The chain couples TRBV23-1 to TRBJ1-5; tentative D call: TRBD1 (5 bases). TRBV23-1 counts as an open reading frame of uncertain function. Trimming removed 10 bases from V and 1 base from J, with 32 bases in between. The CDR3 runs 20 residues. CDR3 bases: TGCGCCACCACAAATAAAGGGACTCCGAAAATATCTCGAAGCAATCAGCCCCAGCATTTT. This encodes CATTNKGTPKISRSNQPQHF.

V is TRBV11-3 and J is TRBJ1-1; D ambiguous. The CDR3 consists of 15 residues. V was trimmed by 4 bases and J by 0 bases, leaving 12 bases between them. Germline V CDR1 and CDR2: SGHNT, YENEEA. The CDR3 sequence: CASSYAGVVNTEAFF. The CDR3 bases are TGTGCCAGCAGCTACGCCGGGGTCGTGAACACTGAAGCTTTCTTT.

This rearrangement joins TRBV9 to TRBJ2-3; a possible D gene is TRBD2 (6 bases). This CDR3 is built from 15 residues. The germline V and J ends were trimmed by 0 bases and 4 bases, with 12 bases remaining between them. Germline-derived CDR1 and CDR2 are SGDLS and YYNGEE. DNA for the CDR3: TGTGCCAGCAGCGTAGATCCGGGGGTGCCAGATACGCAGTATTTT. Translation gives CASSVDPGVPDTQYF.